The clone carrying this T cell receptor (beta chain) was seen a single time. These data belong to a study of technical replicates of blood from a handful of donors. Trimming pared 6 bases from V and 3 bases from J, leaving 15 bases between. The CDR3 runs to 14 residues. Germline values: CDR1 SGHRS, CDR2 YFSETQ. TCRdb's copy holds only in-frame clones and misses some; the assay was immunoSEQ multiplex PCR. The sample lists around 60,000 clones; 92% were seen once. The receptor comes from a human donor in good health. Some clones in this sample may be carry-over from other donors' samples. The sequenced sample was PBMCs. The V call is TRBV5-1, the J call TRBJ1-1; D is perhaps TRBD1 (5 bases). The CDR3 here is CASNVAGGYTEAFF. The CDR3 DNA sequence: TGCGCCAGCAATGTGGCTGGGGGGTACACTGAAGCTTTCTTT.